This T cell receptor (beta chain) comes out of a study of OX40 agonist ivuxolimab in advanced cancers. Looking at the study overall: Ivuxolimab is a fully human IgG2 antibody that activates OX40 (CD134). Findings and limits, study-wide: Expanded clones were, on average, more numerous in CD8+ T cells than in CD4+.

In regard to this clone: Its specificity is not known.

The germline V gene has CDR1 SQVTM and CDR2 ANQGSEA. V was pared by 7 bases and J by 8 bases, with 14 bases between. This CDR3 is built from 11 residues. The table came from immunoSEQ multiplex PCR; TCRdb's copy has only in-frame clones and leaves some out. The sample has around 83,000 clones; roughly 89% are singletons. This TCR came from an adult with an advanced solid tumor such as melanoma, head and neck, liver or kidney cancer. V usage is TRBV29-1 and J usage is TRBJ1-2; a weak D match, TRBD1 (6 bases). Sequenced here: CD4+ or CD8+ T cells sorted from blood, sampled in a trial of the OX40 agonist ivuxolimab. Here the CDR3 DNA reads TGCAGCGCTGATAGGGGGGAGGGCTACACCTTC. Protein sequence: CSADRGEGYTF.